These 22 T cell receptor beta chains share one sample of origin, sequenced in a study of T cell changes during pregnancy in multiple sclerosis. Sequencing was performed with immunoSEQ multiplex PCR; in TCRdb, only in-frame clones are kept and a portion is missing. The table has more than 90,000 clones, about 94% seen once. Sample: peripheral blood, taken in the third trimester of pregnancy. The source is a female donor with multiple sclerosis, enrolled in a pregnancy study.

The rearrangement joins TRBV11-3 to TRBJ2-7; the D gene is possibly TRBD2 (6 bases). Deletions cut 0 bases from V and 0 bases from J, with 9 bases between. The V gene's germline CDR1 is SGHNT and CDR2 YENEEA. CDR3 length: 15 residues. The DNA for the CDR3 is TGTGCCAGCAGCTTAGATGGTAGCGGCTCCTACGAGCAGTACTTC. It translates to CASSLDGSGSYEQYF. Supplemented by reference TRBV11-3 and TRBJ2-7, the full variable domain reads EAGVVQSPRYKIIEKKQPVAFWCNPISGHNTLYWYLQNLGQGPELLIRYENEEAVDDSQLPKDRFSAERLKGVDSTLKIQPAELGDSAVYLCASSLDGSGSYEQYFGPGTRLTVT.

The rearrangement joins TRBV19 to TRBJ1-5, with 9 bases identical to TRBD1. The J segment lost 9 bases and the V segment lost 5 bases, leaving 8 bases of the junction unmatched. This CDR3 spans 14 amino acids. Germline V gives CDR1 LNHDA, CDR2 SQIVND (reference sequence). CDR3 nucleotides: TGTGCCAGTAGTCCGGGGACAGGGCTATGGCCCCAGCATTTT. Translation gives CASSPGTGLWPQHF.

The chain joins TRBV7-7 to TRBJ2-2; D remains unclear. Trimming took 5 bases from V and 3 from J, leaving 7 bases between them. Germline V gene lookup returns CDR1 SSHAT and CDR2 FNYEAQ (reference sequence). The CDR3 loop spans 13 amino acids. The CDR3 loop is CASSQIYTGELFF. The CDR3 nucleotides are TGTGCCAGCAGCCAGATCTACACCGGGGAGCTGTTTTTT. Full variable domain (remainder filled in from reference TRBV7-7 and TRBJ2-2): GAGVSQSPRYKVTKRGQDVTLRCDPISSHATLYWYQQALGQGPEFLTYFNYEAQPDKSGLPSDRFSAERPEGSISTLTIQRTEQRDSAMYRCASSQIYTGELFFGEGSRLTVL.

The chain is built from TRBV28 and TRBJ1-2; D is possibly TRBD1 (5 bases). The V gene lost 4 bases and the J gene lost 4 bases, with 7 bases spanning the gap. Germline lookup yields CDR1 MDHEN and CDR2 SYDVKM. The CDR3 consists of 12 residues. Here the CDR3 DNA reads TGTGCCAGCAGTTCCGGGGGCTATGGCTACACCTTC. This sequence encodes CASSSGGYGYTF.

The chain combines TRBV21-1 with TRBJ1-1. TRBV21-1 is reported as a pseudogene. CDR3 length: 16 residues. CDR3: CASTPQRYGGGTEAFF. The CDR3 DNA reads as TGTGCCAGCACCCCACAAAGGTACGGGGGGGGCACTGAAGCTTTCTTT.

The CDR3 is CAIKGTDGLNTQYF. The CDR3 DNA follows: TGTGCCATCAAGGGGACAGACGGACTAAATACGCAGTATTTT. The rearrangement links TRBV28 to TRBJ2-3, with D possibly TRBD1 on 7 matching bases. The V and J ends lost 10 bases and 7 bases respectively, with 21 bases between them. This CDR3 contains 14 residues. Germline CDR1 and CDR2: MDHEN and SYDVKM.

The chain is built from TRBV9 and TRBJ2-7; D is perhaps TRBD2 (5 bases). This CDR3 has 15 residues. V was trimmed by 1 base and J by 4 bases, leaving 15 bases between them. Germline assignment: CDR1 SGDLS and CDR2 YYNGEE. The CDR3 spells CASSVSSDAGYEQYF. CDR3 DNA: TGTGCCAGCAGCGTAAGTAGCGATGCTGGGTACGAGCAGTACTTC.

J is TRBJ1-3 and V is TRBV5-1, with D tentatively TRBD1 (6 bases). The CDR3 covers 18 residues. V was pared by 1 base and J by 2 bases, with 19 bases between. From germline, CDR1 is SGHRS and CDR2 YFSETQ. The CDR3 nucleotides are TGCGCCAGCAGCTTGAATGTGGGGGGGCCGGATACTGGAAACACCATATATTTT. This gives the protein CASSLNVGGPDTGNTIYF.

This rearrangement joins TRBV19 to TRBJ2-7; the match to TRBD1 covers 8 bases. There are 16 residues in the CDR3. V shed 5 bases and J 3 bases; nucleotides not matched to a gene: 12. Germline V CDR1 and CDR2: LNHDA, SQIVND (reference sequence). CDR3 residues: CASSVPLGQGDYEQYF. The CDR3 DNA sequence: TGTGCCAGTAGTGTCCCCCTCGGACAGGGAGACTACGAGCAGTACTTC.

This chain joins TRBV27 and TRBJ2-7; 14 nucleotides agree with TRBD2. Germline assignment: CDR1 MNHEY and CDR2 SMNVEV (reference sequence). CDR3 length: 14 amino acids. V lost 6 bases, J lost 9 bases, and 7 bases stayed unmatched. The CDR3 spells CASSPRGTSGGQYF. CDR3 DNA sequence: TGTGCCAGCAGCCCCCGCGGGACTAGCGGGGGGCAGTACTTC.

A few counts support this clone. J is TRBJ1-1 and V is TRBV30; no clear D. This CDR3 region has 14 residues. CDR1 GTSNPN and CDR2 SVGIG come from the germline V gene (reference sequence). V gave up 0 bases and J gave up 3 bases, with 11 bases separating them. CDR3 sequence: CAWSVRAEDTEAFF. The DNA for the CDR3 is TGTGCCTGGAGTGTACGTGCAGAAGACACTGAAGCTTTCTTT.

The rearrangement links TRBV5-1 to TRBJ1-3; 10 nucleotides align to TRBD1. The germline CDR1 and CDR2 sequences are SGHRS and YFSETQ. There are 15 residues in the CDR3. V lost 0 bases to trimming and J lost 8 bases; unmatched junction nucleotides: 5. Here the CDR3 reads CASSLEGQGSDTIYF. DNA for the CDR3: TGCGCCAGCAGCTTGGAGGGACAGGGGTCAGACACCATATATTTT.

This chain connects TRBV5-1 to TRBJ2-1, with D uncertain. CDR1 SGHRS and CDR2 YFSETQ come from the germline V gene. The CDR3 is 13 residues long. Deletions cut 5 bases from V and 8 bases from J, with 14 bases between. CDR3 sequence (DNA): TGCGCCAGCAGAGACTCGACCCCCTATGAGCAGTTCTTC. Translated: CASRDSTPYEQFF.

The chain employs TRBV21-1 and TRBJ2-4; TRBD2 was called by the table and not checked on the DNA. TRBV21-1 is a pseudogene locus. The CDR3 contains 22 residues. The CDR3 loop is CASSILHPRDGGTPLSPNIQYF. The CDR3 DNA follows: TGTGCCAGCAGCATCCTCCACCCCAGGGACGGGGGGACCCCGCTTTCCCCAAACATTCAGTACTTC.

The genes are TRBV7-6 and TRBJ2-7, with D possibly being TRBD1 (5 bases). Trimming cost V 5 bases and J 4 bases, with 12 bases left between them. The germline CDR1 and CDR2 sequences are SGHVS and FNYEAQ. CDR3 length: 13 amino acids. The CDR3 region is CASSAQDSYEQYF. CDR3 sequence (DNA): TGTGCCAGCAGCGCCCAAGACAGTTACGAGCAGTACTTC.

This chain uses TRBV5-1 with TRBJ2-3, with D tentatively TRBD2 (7 bases). The CDR3 has 16 residues. Trimming took off 4 bases at V and 1 base at J, with 16 bases between the two ends. CDR1 SGHRS and CDR2 YFSETQ come from the germline V gene. The CDR3 sequence: CASSKRGGMGTDTQYF. Written as DNA, the CDR3 is TGCGCCAGCAGCAAAAGGGGGGGGATGGGCACAGATACGCAGTATTTT.

V and J are TRBV5-1 and TRBJ2-7, with 8 bases lining up with TRBD1. Germline CDR1 and CDR2: SGHRS and YFSETQ. This CDR3 is 14 amino acids long. The ends lost 7 bases at V and 0 bases at J; junction bases unmatched: 6. CDR3 region: CASGGDRFSYEQYF. The CDR3 nucleotides are TGCGCCAGCGGTGGGGACAGGTTCTCCTACGAGCAGTACTTC.

The chain recombines TRBV5-4 with TRBJ1-1; D unresolved. Trimming took 0 bases from V and 0 from J, leaving 6 bases between them. This CDR3 comprises 14 residues. Germline loops: CDR1 SGHNT, CDR2 YYREEE (reference sequence). DNA of the CDR3: TGTGCCAGCAGCTTGGCCGGGATGAACACTGAAGCTTTCTTT. Translation gives CASSLAGMNTEAFF.

This clone showed up just once. The rearrangement joins TRBV5-4 to TRBJ2-5; 10 bases agree with TRBD2. CDR1 and CDR2 (germline): SGHNT, YYREEE (reference sequence). The ends lost 9 bases at V and 5 bases at J; junction bases unmatched: 7. The CDR3 covers 13 residues. CDR3 DNA: TGTGCCACCGTAGCGGGGGGCGGGGAGACCCAGTACTTC. It encodes CATVAGGGETQYF.

The rearrangement joins TRBV28 to TRBJ2-4; D is perhaps TRBD1 (5 bases). Germline V lookup: CDR1 MDHEN, CDR2 SYDVKM. CDR3 size: 15 residues. Trimming pared 5 bases from V and 0 bases from J, leaving 11 bases between. The CDR3 DNA sequence: TGTGCCAGCAGTACCAGGGAACTAGCCAAAAACATTCAGTACTTC. Its protein product is CASSTRELAKNIQYF. The complete variable domain, with remaining parts taken from reference TRBV28 and TRBJ2-4, reads DVKVTQSSRYLVKRTGEKVFLECVQDMDHENMFWYRQDPGLGLRLIYFSYDVKMKEKGDIPEGYSVSREKKERFSLILESASTNQTSMYLCASSTRELAKNIQYFGAGTRLSVL.

This rearrangement joins TRBV7-8 to TRBJ1-1; D might be TRBD1 (6 bases). The germline V gene encodes CDR1 SGHVS and CDR2 FQNEAQ. V shed 2 bases and J shed 0 bases, with 10 bases lying between them. This CDR3 comprises 15 residues. CDR3 DNA sequence: TGTGCCAGCAGCTTACTACAGGGAATGAACACTGAAGCTTTCTTT. This gives the protein CASSLLQGMNTEAFF. Filled out from reference TRBV7-8 and TRBJ1-1, the complete variable domain reads GAGVSQSPRYKVAKRGQDVALRCDPISGHVSLFWYQQALGQGPEFLTYFQNEAQLDKSGLPSDRFFAERPEGSVSTLKIQRTQQEDSAVYLCASSLLQGMNTEAFFGQGTRLTVV.

The V and J genes are TRBV10-3 and TRBJ1-2; 7 bases align to TRBD1. Germline assignment: CDR1 ENHRY and CDR2 SYGVKD. The CDR3 runs to 16 residues. The V gene end was trimmed by 6 bases and the J gene end by 9 bases; junction bases not matched to a gene: 19. DNA of the CDR3: TGTGCCATCAGGAGAGTGGGTTCAGGGGGTGGCTGGAGCTACACCTTC. Protein sequence: CAIRRVGSGGGWSYTF.